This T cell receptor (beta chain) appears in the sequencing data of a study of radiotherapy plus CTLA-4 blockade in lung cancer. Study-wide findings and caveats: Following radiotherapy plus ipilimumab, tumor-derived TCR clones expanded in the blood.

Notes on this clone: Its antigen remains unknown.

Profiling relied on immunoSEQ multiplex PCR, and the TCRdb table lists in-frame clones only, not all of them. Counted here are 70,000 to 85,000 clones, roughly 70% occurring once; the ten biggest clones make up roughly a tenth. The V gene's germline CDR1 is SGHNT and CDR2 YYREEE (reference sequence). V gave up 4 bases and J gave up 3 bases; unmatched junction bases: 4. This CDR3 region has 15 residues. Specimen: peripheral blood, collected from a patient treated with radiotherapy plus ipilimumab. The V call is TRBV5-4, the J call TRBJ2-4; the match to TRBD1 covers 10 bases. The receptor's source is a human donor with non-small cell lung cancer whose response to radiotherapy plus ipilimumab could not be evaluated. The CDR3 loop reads CASSRDRGGKNIQYF. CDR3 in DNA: TGTGCCAGCAGCCGGGACAGGGGCGGCAAAAACATTCAGTACTTC.